The 22 T cell receptor beta chains reported below all come from one sample, sequenced in a study of vaccination and CD4 T cells after COVID-19. No antigen is known for these receptors. This sample's treatment: 10-day PBMC culture with coronavirus spike peptide pools or control peptides (ViraFEST assay). Once obtained from cultured CD4+ T cells, the DNA was sequenced using the Oncomine TCR Beta short-read assay. TCRdb re-derived calls from the PCR reads in MiXCR, one entry per CDR3 protein. The sample shows roughly 16,000 distinct CDR3 sequences, around 46% of them seen only once. The source material was CD4+ T cells from blood, cultured in vitro. The receptors originated from a human donor who had recovered from COVID-19.

The chain has TRBV20-1 and TRBJ2-1, with D possibly matching TRBD2 (7 bases). The CDR3 extends over 13 amino acids. Germline loops: CDR1 DFQATT, CDR2 SNEGSKA (reference sequence). In nucleotides, the CDR3 is TGCAGCGTAAGGGGGGGACTCGACAATGAGCAGTTCTTC. Amino acids: CSVRGGLDNEQFF.

This chain connects TRBV27 to TRBJ2-7; maybe TRBD2 (6 bases). Germline V gives CDR1 MNHEY, CDR2 SMNVEV (reference sequence). V was cut by 2 bases and J by 4 bases, with 15 bases left in between. The CDR3 is 15 amino acids. CDR3 nucleotide sequence: TGTGCCAGCAGTTTAGCGGGGACGGAATATTACGAGCAGTACTTC. Amino acids: CASSLAGTEYYEQYF.

The chain has TRBV28 and TRBJ1-5; TRBD1 matches at 10 bases. V shed 2 bases, J shed 2 bases, and the junction held 9 bases outside the gene matches. Germline CDR1 is MDHEN and CDR2 is SYDVKM. CDR3 length: 18 residues. The DNA for the CDR3 is TGTGCCAGCAGTTTAGACGGGACAGGGGTTGTTGGCAATCAGCCCCAGCATTTT. Its protein is CASSLDGTGVVGNQPQHF.

The chain is built from TRBV5-1 and TRBJ1-5; D is undetermined. Germline CDR1 is SGHRS and CDR2 is YFSETQ. CDR3 length equals 15 residues. V was shortened by 2 bases and J by 2 bases, with 11 bases between the two germline ends. The CDR3 region is CASSFTAGGNQPQHF. The CDR3 nucleotides read TGCGCCAGCAGCTTTACGGCGGGTGGCAATCAGCCCCAGCATTTT.

This chain joins TRBV19 and TRBJ2-6; D might be TRBD2 (5 bases). Looked up from germline, CDR1 is LNHDA and CDR2 is SQIVND (reference sequence). CDR3 length equals 15 residues. V lost 7 bases to trimming and J lost 0 bases, with 10 bases between them. CDR3 nucleotides: TGTGCCAGTACCGACACTAGCTCTGGGGCCAACGTCCTGACTTTC. Encoded protein: CASTDTSSGANVLTF. Full variable domain (missing parts from reference TRBV19 and TRBJ2-6): DGGITQSPKYLFRKEGQNVTLSCEQNLNHDAMYWYRQDPGQGLRLIYYSQIVNDFQKGDIAEGYSVSREKKESFPLTVTSAQKNPTAFYLCASTDTSSGANVLTFGAGSRLTVL.

The CDR3: CASSLYGQSDGYTF. CDR3 nucleotides: TGTGCCAGCAGCTTATACGGACAGAGCGATGGCTACACCTTC. The V and J genes are TRBV5-6 and TRBJ1-2, with TRBD1 as a possible D gene (6 bases). The V and J ends lost 2 bases and 6 bases respectively, with 14 bases between them. CDR1 is SGHDT and CDR2 is YYEEEE in the germline V gene. The CDR3 loop spans 14 amino acids.

The gene calls are TRBV20-1 and TRBJ2-5; 12 bases are shared with TRBD2. This CDR3 region has 15 residues. The junction had 2 bases not matched to a gene; V was cut back by 3 bases and J by 0 bases. The germline CDR1 and CDR2 sequences are DFQATT and SNEGSKA (reference sequence). CDR3 residues: CSARLAGGYQETQYF. In DNA, the CDR3 is TGCAGTGCTAGGCTAGCGGGGGGGTACCAAGAGACCCAGTACTTC.

The genes are TRBV27 and TRBJ2-7; D is undetermined. Germline lookup yields CDR1 MNHEY and CDR2 SMNVEV (reference sequence). V was shortened by 0 bases and J by 0 bases, with 12 bases between the two germline ends. The CDR3 has 16 residues. The CDR3 coding sequence is TGTGCCAGCAGTTTATCTGGGGTAAGGAACTCCTACGAGCAGTACTTC. Amino acids: CASSLSGVRNSYEQYF.

The chain combines TRBV28 with TRBJ1-6; possible D gene TRBD1, 5 bases. The CDR3 spans 15 residues. V lost 5 bases, J lost 0 bases, and 8 bases lay in between. Germline CDR1 reads MDHEN; CDR2 reads SYDVKM. The CDR3 loop reads CASSGAISYNSPLHF. The CDR3 DNA follows: TGTGCCAGCAGTGGGGCGATCTCCTATAATTCACCCCTCCACTTT. Variable domain in full (rest from reference TRBV28 and TRBJ1-6): DVKVTQSSRYLVKRTGEKVFLECVQDMDHENMFWYRQDPGLGLRLIYFSYDVKMKEKGDIPEGYSVSREKKERFSLILESASTNQTSMYLCASSGAISYNSPLHFGNGTRLTVT.

The rearrangement links TRBV4-2 to TRBJ2-1; D not certain. The V and J ends lost 5 bases and 0 bases respectively, with 17 bases between them. This CDR3 has 17 amino acids. Germline V lookup: CDR1 LGHNA, CDR2 YNFKEQ. CDR3 in DNA: TGTGCCAGCAGCTTGGCTAATCTGCCGAGCTCCTACAATGAGCAGTTCTTC. It specifies CASSLANLPSSYNEQFF.

This clonotype was found a few times. As DNA, the CDR3 is TGTGCCAGCAGGGACAGGGGGCAGGCCAATCAGCCCCAGCATTTT. It encodes CASRDRGQANQPQHF. The genes are TRBV7-2 and TRBJ1-5, with 11 bases lining up with TRBD1. The CDR3 covers 15 residues. The trim removed 6 bases at V and 3 bases at J, leaving 4 bases unmatched. Germline V CDR1 and CDR2: SGHTA, FQGNSA.

This chain connects TRBV10-1 to TRBJ2-2; no definite D call. V lost 3 bases, J lost 5 bases, and 7 bases lay in between. The CDR3 extends over 13 amino acids. Germline V CDR1 and CDR2: WNHNN, SYGVQD (reference sequence). In DNA form, the CDR3 reads TGCGCCAGCAGTGAAGCTTGGACCGGGGAGCTGTTTTTT. It encodes CASSEAWTGELFF.

This clonotype has more than one count but fewer than ten. The V call is TRBV27, the J call TRBJ1-2, with 7 bases that match TRBD1. Per the germline V gene, CDR1 is MNHEY and CDR2 is SMNVEV (reference sequence). The CDR3 loop spans 12 amino acids. The V segment lost 5 bases and the J segment 5 bases; nucleotides outside the gene matches: 2. The CDR3 DNA reads as TGTGCCAGCAGTCCGACAGGGTATGGCTACACCTTC. Protein product: CASSPTGYGYTF.

The sample holds a few counts of this clonotype. The rearrangement links TRBV6-2 or TRBV6-3 to TRBJ2-1; no clear D. This CDR3 comprises 13 residues. Trimming stripped 8 bases from V and 6 bases from J, with 14 bases between. The germline CDR1 and CDR2 sequences are MNHEY and SVGEGT. CDR3 bases: TGTGCCAGCTCCGAGAGCCCCTTCAATGAGCAGTTCTTC. This codes for CASSESPFNEQFF.

This clonotype has a handful of counts. The CDR3 DNA is TGTGCCAGCTCACCCCCCGTTGGGACAGAGGATTACTACGAGCAGTACTTC. This translates into CASSPPVGTEDYYEQYF. The chain couples TRBV18 to TRBJ2-7; 7 bases are shared with TRBD1. This CDR3 comprises 17 residues. Germline V gene data show CDR1 as KGHSH and CDR2 as LQKENI. The V gene end was trimmed by 3 bases and the J gene end by 3 bases; junction bases not matched to a gene: 14. The variable domain in full, completed from reference TRBV18 and TRBJ2-7, reads NAGVMQNPRHLVRRRGQEARLRCSPMKGHSHVYWYRQLPEEGLKFMVYLQKENIIDESGMPKERFSAEFPKEGPSILRIQQVVRGDSAAYFCASSPPVGTEDYYEQYFGPGTRLTVT.

This chain links TRBV10-1 with TRBJ2-2; TRBD1 matches 10 bases. The CDR3 covers 19 residues. The junction had 13 bases not matched to a gene; V was cut back by 0 bases and J by 6 bases. Germline V gene data show CDR1 as WNHNN and CDR2 as SYGVQD (reference sequence). The CDR3 spells CASSESRTGGSIGPGELFF. CDR3 nucleotides: TGCGCCAGCAGTGAGTCACGGACAGGGGGGTCCATTGGCCCCGGGGAGCTGTTTTTT.

This clonotype was found a few times. This rearrangement joins TRBV7-9 to TRBJ1-2; 8 nucleotides line up with TRBD1. Germline loops: CDR1 SEHNR, CDR2 FQNEAQ (reference sequence). The CDR3 runs 16 residues. V shed 1 base and J 7 bases; nucleotides not matched to a gene: 11. The DNA for the CDR3 is TGTGCCAGCAGCTTAGGACAGGGGTCCTCCTGGTCTGGCTACACCTTC. Protein: CASSLGQGSSWSGYTF.

This clonotype showed up just a few times. The rearrangement links TRBV28 to TRBJ2-5, with 7 nucleotides matching TRBD1. J was trimmed by 6 bases and V by 8 bases; bases with no gene match: 6. Germline CDR1 reads MDHEN; CDR2 reads SYDVKM. The CDR3 has 12 residues. The CDR3 spells CASGIGGKTQYF. Here the CDR3 DNA reads TGTGCCAGCGGGATAGGGGGCAAGACCCAGTACTTC.

This clonotype was found a few times. The CDR3 loop reads CATSDPGVGTEAFF. The DNA of the CDR3 is TGTGCCACCAGTGATCCGGGGGTTGGGACTGAAGCTTTCTTT. V gene TRBV24-1 combines with J gene TRBJ1-1; the D gene is possibly TRBD1 (5 bases). This CDR3 is built from 14 residues. Germline CDR1 reads KGHDR; CDR2 reads SFDVKD. V shed 3 bases and J shed 5 bases, with 12 bases lying between them.

This clonotype was observed a few times. V is TRBV6-1 and J is TRBJ2-5; D is perhaps TRBD1 or TRBD2 (5 bases each). V shed 6 bases and J shed 5 bases, with 16 bases lying between them. This CDR3 has 14 amino acids. CDR1 is MNHNS and CDR2 is SASEGT in the germline V gene. The CDR3 sequence is CASRSGRQSETQYF. The DNA of the CDR3 is TGTGCCAGCAGAAGCGGACGACAGTCGGAGACCCAGTACTTC.

The chain is built from TRBV20-1 and TRBJ2-5; D is ambiguous. Trimming removed 6 bases at V and 2 bases at J, with 19 bases between. The germline gives CDR1 DFQATT, CDR2 SNEGSKA (reference sequence). The CDR3 loop spans 15 amino acids. In nucleotides, the CDR3 is TGCAGTGCGCCCCCCGGGTCTGGCTCTCAAGAGACCCAGTACTTC. This codes for CSAPPGSGSQETQYF.

J is TRBJ1-1 and V is TRBV4-2; TRBD1 is a possible D gene (6 bases). The CDR3 runs 14 residues. CDR1 LGHNA and CDR2 YNFKEQ come from the germline V gene. V lost 0 bases to trimming and J lost 1 base, with 6 bases between them. In DNA, the CDR3 is TGTGCCAGCAGCCAAGAGGACAGGAACACTGAAGCTTTCTTT. Amino acids: CASSQEDRNTEAFF.